The 3 T cell receptor beta chains below come from one sample, sequenced in a study of response to subunit inactivated influenza vaccine. TCRdb processed the RT-PCR reads anew with MiXCR; each CDR3 protein has one entry. In the table there are more than 450,000 distinct CDR3 sequences, approximately 7.7% of which are singletons. This specimen was PBMCs from blood, taken about 24 months after vaccination. Receptors were obtained from a man in his fifties or sixties who received an inactivated influenza vaccine.

This clonotype showed up just a few times. The chain couples TRBV5-1 to TRBJ2-5; the match to TRBD2 covers 9 bases. The CDR3 is 15 amino acids. The junction had 10 bases not matched to a gene; V was cut back by 7 bases and J by 3 bases. Per the germline V gene, CDR1 is SGHRS and CDR2 is YFSETQ. The CDR3 DNA follows: TGCGCCAGCCGCCTCGGGACTAGCCGGGAAGAGACCCAGTACTTC. This codes for CASRLGTSREETQYF.

Concerning this clonotype itself: This may come from a read error, since a much larger clone is one base off. V gene TRBV10-3 combines with J gene TRBJ2-2; 14 bases match TRBD2. Germline loops: CDR1 ENHRY, CDR2 SYGVKD. The CDR3 totals 16 residues. CDR3 protein: CTIRPGLAGEVGELFF. CDR3 nucleotide sequence: TGTACCATCAGACCGGGACTAGCGGGAGAAGTCGGGGAGCTGTTTTTT.

The gene calls are TRBV30 and TRBJ1-5, with TRBD1 matching over 7 bases. Germline V gives CDR1 GTSNPN, CDR2 SVGIG (reference sequence). The CDR3 has 14 residues. V dropped 1 base and J dropped 6; count of bases not matched to a gene: 6. The CDR3 DNA reads as TGTGCCTGGAGTGCGACAGGGTTCGGTCAGCCCCAGCATTTT. Encoded protein: CAWSATGFGQPQHF.